What follows are 13 T cell receptor beta chains derived from one specimen sequenced in a study of beta chain features in type 1 diabetes. Study-level points and caveats: Among all four CD4+ subsets, Type 1 diabetes patients had TCRB CDR3s that were moderately but significantly shorter.

These receptors' antigens are unknown. Of the isolated RNA, all was reverse transcribed, and so the sequenced material was expressed TCRB transcripts. Profiled with immunoSEQ multiplex PCR; TCRdb holds only in-frame clones, not every one. Of more than 550,000 clones in the sample, 11% to 15% were seen once. The sample comprised naive CD4+ T cells from blood. The receptors shown here come from a man aged 18 to 30 with type 1 diabetes.

This clone was seen only a few times. The chain uses TRBV21-1 and TRBJ2-7; TRBD1 reflects the table's D call only, with no check against the DNA. TRBV21-1 is termed a pseudogene. The CDR3 is 16 amino acids. CDR3 protein: CASSKANNRGPYEQYF. The CDR3 DNA follows: TGTGCCAGCAGCAAAGCAAATAACAGGGGGCCCTACGAGCAGTACTTC.

CDR3 loop: CASLANRANQPQHF. Here the CDR3 DNA reads TGTGCCAGCTTGGCGAACAGGGCTAATCAGCCCCAGCATTTT. V gene TRBV2 combines with J gene TRBJ1-5, with D perhaps TRBD1 (6 bases). Germline CDR1 is SNHLY and CDR2 is FYNNEI. The CDR3 is made up of 14 amino acids. Trimming pared 8 bases from V and 4 bases from J, leaving 15 bases between.

The chain couples TRBV2 to TRBJ2-5; D is uncertain. Trimming cost V 1 base and J 0 bases, with 0 bases left between them. CDR3 size: 12 residues. Germline assignment: CDR1 SNHLY and CDR2 FYNNEI. This chain's CDR3 is CASSEDQETQYF. Written as DNA, the CDR3 is TGTGCCAGCAGTGAAGACCAAGAGACCCAGTACTTC. Drawing the rest from reference TRBV2 and TRBJ2-5, the complete variable domain is EPEVTQTPSHQVTQMGQEVILRCVPISNHLYFYWYRQILGQKVEFLVSFYNNEISEKSEIFDDQFSVERPDGSNFTLKIRSTKLEDSAMYFCASSEDQETQYFGPGTRLLVL.

This clone was seen only a few times. The chain uses TRBV28 and TRBJ2-7; D not certain. CDR1 and CDR2 from the germline V gene are MDHEN and SYDVKM. The CDR3 spans 14 residues. Trimming left V 3 bases short and J 2 bases short, with 11 bases between. The CDR3 coding sequence is TGTGCCAGCAGTTTTGTAGGTAACCCCTACGAGCAGTACTTC. Protein: CASSFVGNPYEQYF.

Only a few counts were recorded for this clone. The V gene is TRBV7-6, the J gene TRBJ2-7, with 8 bases identical to TRBD1. Germline lookup yields CDR1 SGHVS and CDR2 FNYEAQ. V lost 4 bases, J lost 2 bases, and 10 bases stayed unmatched. CDR3 length: 16 residues. The CDR3 loop is CASSSYPGTGAYEQYF. CDR3 coding DNA: TGTGCCAGCAGCTCCTACCCCGGGACAGGAGCCTACGAGCAGTACTTC.

In its sample, this clone was seen a few times. This chain uses TRBV18 with TRBJ2-5; the D call may be TRBD1 or TRBD2 (5 bases each). Trimming stripped 6 bases from V and 5 bases from J, with 13 bases between. The CDR3 covers 13 residues. Per germline, CDR1 KGHSH and CDR2 LQKENI. In DNA form, the CDR3 reads TGTGCCAGCTCGCTCGGGACCGGGGAGACCCAGTACTTC. Translated, it gives CASSLGTGETQYF. The entire variable domain, with the rest obtained from reference TRBV18 and TRBJ2-5, is as follows: NAGVMQNPRHLVRRRGQEARLRCSPMKGHSHVYWYRQLPEEGLKFMVYLQKENIIDESGMPKERFSAEFPKEGPSILRIQQVVRGDSAAYFCASSLGTGETQYFGPGTRLLVL.

In its sample, this clone was seen a few times. The V call is TRBV30, the J call TRBJ1-5, with D maybe TRBD1 (5 bases). Germline values: CDR1 GTSNPN, CDR2 SVGIG (reference sequence). The CDR3 totals 17 residues. V lost 0 bases to trimming and J lost 3 bases, with 18 bases between them. In DNA form, the CDR3 reads TGTGCCTGGAGTGTACCCTTTGTAGGGGCAATCAATCAGCCCCAGCATTTT. This encodes CAWSVPFVGAINQPQHF.

This clone was recorded a few times. The junction shows a germline mismatch at one end, possibly a read error. This rearrangement joins TRBV6-1 to TRBJ2-7, with D tentatively TRBD2 (5 bases). CDR3 length equals 12 residues. CDR1 MNHNS and CDR2 SASEGT come from the germline V gene. Written as DNA, the CDR3 is TGTGCCAGCCTCCGGGGTACCTATGAGCAGTACTTC. This encodes CASLRGTYEQYF.

The chain carries TRBV28 and TRBJ2-1; D possibly uses TRBD1 or TRBD2 (6 bases each). CDR1 is MDHEN and CDR2 is SYDVKM in the germline V gene. The CDR3 consists of 16 residues. Trimming left V 6 bases short and J 3 bases short, with 18 bases between. The CDR3 DNA is TGTGCCAGCAGCTCGGTACAGGGAGGATACTACAATGAGCAGTTCTTC. Translating gives CASSSVQGGYYNEQFF.

The chain joins TRBV7-2 to TRBJ2-7, with D perhaps matching TRBD1 or TRBD2 (5 bases each). V dropped 2 bases and J dropped 7 bases, with 12 bases sitting between them. The CDR3 spans 13 residues. Germline CDR1 is SGHTA and CDR2 is FQGNSA. The CDR3 sequence is CASSLWQGGEQYF. The CDR3 DNA is TGTGCCAGCAGCTTATGGCAGGGCGGGGAGCAGTACTTC.

This clone occurred once. The gene calls are TRBV7-8 and TRBJ2-7; 7 bases are a match to TRBD1. The germline gives CDR1 SGHVS, CDR2 FQNEAQ. V lost 1 base and J lost 2; bases outside the gene matches: 2. CDR3 length equals 14 residues. The CDR3 DNA reads as TGTGCCAGCAGCTTAGAGGACAGGACCTACGAGCAGTACTTC. This encodes CASSLEDRTYEQYF. Variable domain in full (rest from reference TRBV7-8 and TRBJ2-7): GAGVSQSPRYKVAKRGQDVALRCDPISGHVSLFWYQQALGQGPEFLTYFQNEAQLDKSGLPSDRFFAERPEGSVSTLKIQRTQQEDSAVYLCASSLEDRTYEQYFGPGTRLTVT.

This clone was counted only a few times. V is TRBV18 and J is TRBJ2-1; no firm D call. This CDR3 is 15 amino acids long. Looked up from germline, CDR1 is KGHSH and CDR2 is LQKENI. Between the trimmed V and J ends, which lost 0 bases and 5 bases, there was a span of 11 bases. The CDR3 loop is CASSPPVIRDNEQFF. CDR3 DNA sequence: TGTGCCAGCTCACCACCCGTTATCAGAGACAATGAGCAGTTCTTC.

The chain couples TRBV29-1 to TRBJ2-7, with D possibly matching TRBD2 (6 bases). Trimming removed 7 bases at V and 3 bases at J, with 16 bases between. The V gene's germline CDR1 is SQVTM and CDR2 ANQGSEA. This CDR3 has 13 amino acids. The CDR3 loop reads CSATGGAYYEQYF. CDR3 nucleotide sequence: TGCAGCGCCACGGGCGGGGCATACTACGAGCAGTACTTC.